These 4 T cell receptor beta chains came from one sample sequenced in a study of blood T cell repertoires in COVID-19. Data came from immunoSEQ multiplex PCR; TCRdb stores just in-frame clones and leaves some out. This sample has about 73,000 clones, with around 82% found just once. Sequencing was performed on peripheral blood. These TCRs come from a man aged 50-60 years with active COVID-19.

The rearrangement joins TRBV14 to TRBJ2-3; a weak D match, TRBD2 (5 bases). CDR1 SGHDN and CDR2 FVKESK come from the germline V gene. This CDR3 has 16 residues. V was pared by 1 base and J by 1 base, with 12 bases between. The CDR3 here is CASSQGARARTDTQYF. Written as DNA, the CDR3 is TGTGCCAGCAGCCAAGGGGCGAGGGCCCGCACAGATACGCAGTATTTT.

This clone has only one observation. V usage is TRBV2 and J usage is TRBJ2-7; TRBD1 aligns across 10 bases. Germline V gene data show CDR1 as SNHLY and CDR2 as FYNNEI. The CDR3 totals 14 residues. V was clipped by 4 bases and J by 3 bases; unmatched bases: 3. CDR3 protein: CASSVGTGVYEQYF. The CDR3 nucleotides are TGTGCCAGCAGTGTGGGGACAGGGGTCTACGAGCAGTACTTC.

V gene TRBV5-5 combines with J gene TRBJ2-7; D is undetermined. The CDR3 has 15 residues. Trimming cost V 1 base and J 6 bases, with 17 bases left between them. Germline lookup yields CDR1 SGHKS and CDR2 YYEKEE (reference sequence). In nucleotides, the CDR3 is TGTGCCAGCAGCTTGATTGACTCACCTACGGTCGAGCAGTACTTC. Its protein product is CASSLIDSPTVEQYF.

The chain employs TRBV6-2 or TRBV6-3 and TRBJ2-3, with D uncertain. The length of the CDR3 is 15 residues. The V gene's germline CDR1 is MNHEY and CDR2 SVGEGT. V dropped 2 bases and J dropped 1 base, with 10 bases sitting between them. CDR3 loop: CASSYTQSGTDTQYF. Written as DNA, the CDR3 is TGTGCCAGCAGTTACACACAGTCTGGCACAGATACGCAGTATTTT.